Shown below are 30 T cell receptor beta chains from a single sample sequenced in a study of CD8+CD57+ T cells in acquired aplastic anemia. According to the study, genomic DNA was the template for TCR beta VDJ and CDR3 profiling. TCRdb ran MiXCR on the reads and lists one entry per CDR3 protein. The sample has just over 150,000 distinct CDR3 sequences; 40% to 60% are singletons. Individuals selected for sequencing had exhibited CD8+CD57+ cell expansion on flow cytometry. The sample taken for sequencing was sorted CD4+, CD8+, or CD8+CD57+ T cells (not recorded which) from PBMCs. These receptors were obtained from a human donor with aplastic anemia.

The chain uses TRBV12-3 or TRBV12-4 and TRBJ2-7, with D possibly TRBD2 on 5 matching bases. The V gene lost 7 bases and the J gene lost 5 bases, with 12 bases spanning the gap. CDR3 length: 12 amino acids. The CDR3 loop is CASTRERHEQYF. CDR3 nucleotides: TGTGCCAGCACCCGAGAGCGGCACGAGCAGTACTTC.

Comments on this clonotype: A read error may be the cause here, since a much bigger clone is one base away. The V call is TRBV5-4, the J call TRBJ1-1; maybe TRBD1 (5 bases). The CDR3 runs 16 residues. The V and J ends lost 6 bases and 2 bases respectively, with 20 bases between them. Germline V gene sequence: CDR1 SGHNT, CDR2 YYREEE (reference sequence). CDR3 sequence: CASIFIGGVGNTEAFF. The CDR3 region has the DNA TGTGCCAGCATCTTCATCGGGGGGGTTGGAAACACTGAAGCTTTCTTT.

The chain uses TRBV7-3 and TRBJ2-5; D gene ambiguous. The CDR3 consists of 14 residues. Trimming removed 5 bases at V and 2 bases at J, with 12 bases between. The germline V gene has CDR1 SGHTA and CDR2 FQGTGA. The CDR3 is CASSQRRIQETQYF. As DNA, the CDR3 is TGTGCCAGCAGCCAACGACGGATACAAGAGACCCAGTACTTC.

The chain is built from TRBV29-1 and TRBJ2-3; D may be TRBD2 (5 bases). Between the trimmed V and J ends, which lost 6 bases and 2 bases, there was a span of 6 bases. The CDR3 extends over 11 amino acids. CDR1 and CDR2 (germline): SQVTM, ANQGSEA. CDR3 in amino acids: CSVGITDTQYF. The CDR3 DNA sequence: TGCAGCGTCGGGATCACAGATACGCAGTATTTT.

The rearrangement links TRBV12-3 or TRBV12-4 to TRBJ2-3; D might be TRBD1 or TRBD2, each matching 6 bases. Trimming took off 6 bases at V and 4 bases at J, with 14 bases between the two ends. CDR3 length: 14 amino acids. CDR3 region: CASRTRGASDTQYF. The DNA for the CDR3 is TGTGCCAGCAGGACGAGGGGGGCGTCAGATACGCAGTATTTT.

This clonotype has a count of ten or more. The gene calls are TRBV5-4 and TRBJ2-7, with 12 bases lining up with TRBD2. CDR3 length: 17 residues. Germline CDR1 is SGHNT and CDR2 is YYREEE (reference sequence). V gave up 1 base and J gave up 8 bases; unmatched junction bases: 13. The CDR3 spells CASSLLSPTSGSGKQYF. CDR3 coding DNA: TGTGCCAGCAGCTTGTTGAGCCCGACTAGCGGGAGTGGTAAGCAGTACTTC. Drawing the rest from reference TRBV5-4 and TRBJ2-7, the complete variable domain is ETGVTQSPTHLIKTRGQQVTLRCSSQSGHNTVSWYQQALGQGPQFIFQYYREEENGRGNFPPRFSGLQFPNYSSELNVNALELDDSALYLCASSLLSPTSGSGKQYFGPGTRLTVT.

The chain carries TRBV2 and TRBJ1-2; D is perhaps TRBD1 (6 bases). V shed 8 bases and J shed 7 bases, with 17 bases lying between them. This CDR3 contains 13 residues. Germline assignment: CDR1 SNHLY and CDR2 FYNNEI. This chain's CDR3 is CASCYGTRLGYTF. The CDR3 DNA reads TGTGCCAGCTGCTACGGGACAAGGCTTGGCTACACCTTC.

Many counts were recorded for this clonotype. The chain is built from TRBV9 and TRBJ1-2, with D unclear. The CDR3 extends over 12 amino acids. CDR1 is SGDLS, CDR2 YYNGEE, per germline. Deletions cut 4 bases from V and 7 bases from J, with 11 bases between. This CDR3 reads CASSPGEAGYTF. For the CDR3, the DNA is TGTGCCAGCAGCCCAGGTGAGGCTGGCTACACCTTC.

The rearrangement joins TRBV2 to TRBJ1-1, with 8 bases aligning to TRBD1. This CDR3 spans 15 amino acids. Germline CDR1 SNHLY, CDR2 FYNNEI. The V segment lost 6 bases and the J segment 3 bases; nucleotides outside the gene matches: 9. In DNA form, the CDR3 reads TGTGCCAGCAGCCCCGGACAGGGCGGTTACACTGAAGCTTTCTTT. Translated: CASSPGQGGYTEAFF.

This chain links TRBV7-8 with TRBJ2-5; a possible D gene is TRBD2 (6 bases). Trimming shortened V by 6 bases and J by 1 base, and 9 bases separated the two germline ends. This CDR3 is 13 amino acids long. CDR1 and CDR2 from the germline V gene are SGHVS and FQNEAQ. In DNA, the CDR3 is TGTGCCAGCAGACGGACTATCCAAGAGACCCAGTACTTC. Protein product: CASRRTIQETQYF.

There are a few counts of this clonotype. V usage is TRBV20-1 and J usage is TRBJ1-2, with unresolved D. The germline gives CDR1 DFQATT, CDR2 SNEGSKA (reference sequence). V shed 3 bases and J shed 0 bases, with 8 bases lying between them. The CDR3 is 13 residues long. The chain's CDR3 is CSARGGTNYGYTF. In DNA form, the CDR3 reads TGCAGTGCTAGGGGTGGGACTAACTATGGCTACACCTTC.

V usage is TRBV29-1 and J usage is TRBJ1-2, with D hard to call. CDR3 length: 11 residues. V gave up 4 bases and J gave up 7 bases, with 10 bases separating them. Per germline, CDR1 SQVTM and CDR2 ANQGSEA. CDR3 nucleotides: TGCAGCGTTGCTGTGTTGGGTGGCTACACCTTC. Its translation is CSVAVLGGYTF.

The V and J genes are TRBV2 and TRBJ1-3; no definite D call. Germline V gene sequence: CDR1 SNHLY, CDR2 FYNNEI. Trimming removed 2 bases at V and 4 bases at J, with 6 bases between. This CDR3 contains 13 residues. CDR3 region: CASSESTGNTIYF. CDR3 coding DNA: TGTGCCAGCAGTGAAAGTACGGGAAACACCATATATTTT.

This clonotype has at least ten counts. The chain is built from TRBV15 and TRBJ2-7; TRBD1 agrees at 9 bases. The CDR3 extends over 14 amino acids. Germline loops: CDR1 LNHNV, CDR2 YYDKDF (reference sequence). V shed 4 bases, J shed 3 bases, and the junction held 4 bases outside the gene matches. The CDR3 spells CATSNSGQGYEQYF. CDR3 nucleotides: TGTGCCACCAGCAACTCGGGACAGGGCTACGAGCAGTACTTC.

CDR3 region: CASSWGTGVVYEQYF. CDR3 coding DNA: TGTGCCAGCAGCTGGGGGACAGGGGTGGTCTACGAGCAGTACTTC. The V gene is TRBV7-6, the J gene TRBJ2-7; 10 bases match TRBD1. V shed 4 bases and J 3 bases; nucleotides not matched to a gene: 6. Germline V gene sequence: CDR1 SGHVS, CDR2 FNYEAQ. The CDR3 is 15 amino acids. Variable domain in full (rest from reference TRBV7-6 and TRBJ2-7): GAGVSQSPRYKVTKRGQDVALRCDPISGHVSLYWYRQALGQGPEFLTYFNYEAQQDKSGLPNDRFSAERPEGSISTLTIQRTEQRDSAMYRCASSWGTGVVYEQYFGPGTRLTVT.

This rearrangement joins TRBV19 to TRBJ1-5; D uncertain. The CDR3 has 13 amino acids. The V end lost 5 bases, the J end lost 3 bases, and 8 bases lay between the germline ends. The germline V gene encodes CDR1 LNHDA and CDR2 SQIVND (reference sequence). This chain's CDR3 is CASSREINQPQHF. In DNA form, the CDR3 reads TGTGCCAGTAGTCGGGAAATCAATCAGCCCCAGCATTTT.

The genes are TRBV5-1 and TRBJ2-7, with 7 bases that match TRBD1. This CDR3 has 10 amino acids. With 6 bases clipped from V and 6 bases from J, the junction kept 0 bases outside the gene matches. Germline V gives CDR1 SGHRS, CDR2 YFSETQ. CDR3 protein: CASTGGEQYF. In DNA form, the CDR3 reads TGCGCCAGCACAGGGGGCGAGCAGTACTTC.

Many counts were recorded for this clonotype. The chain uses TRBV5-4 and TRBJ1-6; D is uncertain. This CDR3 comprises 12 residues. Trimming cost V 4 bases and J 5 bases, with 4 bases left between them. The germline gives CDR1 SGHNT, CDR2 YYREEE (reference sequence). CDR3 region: CASSANNSPLHF. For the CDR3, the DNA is TGTGCCAGCAGCGCTAATAATTCACCCCTCCACTTT.

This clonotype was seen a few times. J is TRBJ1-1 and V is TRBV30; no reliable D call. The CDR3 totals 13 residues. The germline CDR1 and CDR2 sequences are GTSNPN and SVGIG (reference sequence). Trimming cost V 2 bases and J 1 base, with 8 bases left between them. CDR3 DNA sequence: TGTGCCTGGAGTCTATCTTCGAACACTGAAGCTTTCTTT. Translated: CAWSLSSNTEAFF.

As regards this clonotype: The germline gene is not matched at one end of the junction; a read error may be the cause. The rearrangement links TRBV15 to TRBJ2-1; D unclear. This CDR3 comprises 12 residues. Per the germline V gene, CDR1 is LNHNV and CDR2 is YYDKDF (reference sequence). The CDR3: CTTSLTTNEQFF. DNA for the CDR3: TGTACCACCAGCCTTACTACAAATGAGCAGTTCTTC.

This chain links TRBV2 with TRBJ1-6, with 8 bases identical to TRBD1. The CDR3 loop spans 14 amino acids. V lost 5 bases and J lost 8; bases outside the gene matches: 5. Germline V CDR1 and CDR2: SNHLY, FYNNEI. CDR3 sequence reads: CASSSGGADSPLHF. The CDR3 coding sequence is TGTGCCAGCAGTTCAGGGGGCGCCGATTCACCCCTCCACTTT.

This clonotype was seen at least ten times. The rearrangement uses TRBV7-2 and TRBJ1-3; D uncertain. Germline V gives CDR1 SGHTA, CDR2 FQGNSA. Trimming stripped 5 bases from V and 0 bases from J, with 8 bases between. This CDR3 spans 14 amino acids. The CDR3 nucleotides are TGTGCCAGCAGCGTAGAGTTCTCTGGAAACACCATATATTTT. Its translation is CASSVEFSGNTIYF.

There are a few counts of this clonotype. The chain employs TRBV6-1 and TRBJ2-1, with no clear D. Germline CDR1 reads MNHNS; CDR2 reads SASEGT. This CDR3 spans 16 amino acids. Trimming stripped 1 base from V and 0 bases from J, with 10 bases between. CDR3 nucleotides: TGTGCCAGCAGTGAAGAGGGTGATCACTCCTACAATGAGCAGTTCTTC. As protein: CASSEEGDHSYNEQFF.

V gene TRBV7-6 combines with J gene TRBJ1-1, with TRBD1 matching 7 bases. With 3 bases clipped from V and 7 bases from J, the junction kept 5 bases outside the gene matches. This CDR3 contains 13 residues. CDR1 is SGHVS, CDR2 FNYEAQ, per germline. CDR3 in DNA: TGTGCCAGCAGCTTTTCAGGGGGTAGTGAAGCTTTCTTT. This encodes CASSFSGGSEAFF.

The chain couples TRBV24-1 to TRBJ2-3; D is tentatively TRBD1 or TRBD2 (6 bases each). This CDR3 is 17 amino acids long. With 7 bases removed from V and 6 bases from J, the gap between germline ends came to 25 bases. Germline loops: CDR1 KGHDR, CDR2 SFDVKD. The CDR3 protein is CATSKGGWGSRSDTQYF. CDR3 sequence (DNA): TGTGCCACCAGCAAGGGGGGCTGGGGGAGCCGGTCGGATACGCAGTATTTT.

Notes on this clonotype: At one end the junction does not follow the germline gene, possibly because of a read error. The CDR3 bases are TGTGCCATCACCGCGAATGGGAACACTGAAGCTCTCTTT. It is translated as CAITANGNTEALF. The V and J genes are TRBV10-3 and TRBJ1-1; D ambiguous. The CDR3 sequence is 13 residues long. Germline assignment: CDR1 ENHRY and CDR2 SYGVKD.

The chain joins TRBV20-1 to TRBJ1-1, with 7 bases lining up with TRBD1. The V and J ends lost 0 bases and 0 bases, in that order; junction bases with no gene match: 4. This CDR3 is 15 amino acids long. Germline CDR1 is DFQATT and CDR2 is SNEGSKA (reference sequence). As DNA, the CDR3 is TGCAGTGCTAGAGACGGGACAGTGATGAACACTGAAGCTTTCTTT. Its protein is CSARDGTVMNTEAFF.

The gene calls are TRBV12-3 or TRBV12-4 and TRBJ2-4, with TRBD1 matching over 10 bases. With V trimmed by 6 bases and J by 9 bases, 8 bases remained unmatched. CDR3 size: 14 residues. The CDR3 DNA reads TGTGCCAGCAGAGTCCCGGGACAGGGGAGCATTCAGTACTTC. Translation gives CASRVPGQGSIQYF.

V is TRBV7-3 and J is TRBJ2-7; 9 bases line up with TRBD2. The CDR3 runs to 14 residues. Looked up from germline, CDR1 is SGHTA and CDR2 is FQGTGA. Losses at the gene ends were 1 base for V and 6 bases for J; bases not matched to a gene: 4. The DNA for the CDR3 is TGTGCCAGCAGCTTAAGCGGGAGGGTAGGCGAGCAGTACTTC. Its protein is CASSLSGRVGEQYF.

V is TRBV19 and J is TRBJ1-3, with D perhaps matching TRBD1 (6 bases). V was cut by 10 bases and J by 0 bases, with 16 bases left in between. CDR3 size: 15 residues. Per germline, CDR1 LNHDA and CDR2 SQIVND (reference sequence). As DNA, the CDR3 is TGTGCCACGAGACGCGGGGGGCTCTCTGGAAACACCATATATTTT. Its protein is CATRRGGLSGNTIYF.